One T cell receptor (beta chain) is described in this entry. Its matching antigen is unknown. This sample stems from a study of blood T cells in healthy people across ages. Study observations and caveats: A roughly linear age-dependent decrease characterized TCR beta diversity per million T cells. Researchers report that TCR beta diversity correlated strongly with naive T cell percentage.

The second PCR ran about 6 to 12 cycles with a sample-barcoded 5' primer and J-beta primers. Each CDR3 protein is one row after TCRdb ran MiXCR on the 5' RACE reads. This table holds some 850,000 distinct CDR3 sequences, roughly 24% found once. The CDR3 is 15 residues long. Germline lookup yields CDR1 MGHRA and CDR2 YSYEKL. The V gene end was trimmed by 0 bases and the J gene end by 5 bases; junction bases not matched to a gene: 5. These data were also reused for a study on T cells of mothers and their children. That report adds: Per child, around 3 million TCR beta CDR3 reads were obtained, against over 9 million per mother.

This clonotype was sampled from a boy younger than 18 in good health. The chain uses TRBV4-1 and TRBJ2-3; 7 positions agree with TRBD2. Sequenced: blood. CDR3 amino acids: CASSQDARGGDTQYF. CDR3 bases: TGCGCCAGCAGCCAAGATGCTCGCGGGGGAGATACGCAGTATTTT.